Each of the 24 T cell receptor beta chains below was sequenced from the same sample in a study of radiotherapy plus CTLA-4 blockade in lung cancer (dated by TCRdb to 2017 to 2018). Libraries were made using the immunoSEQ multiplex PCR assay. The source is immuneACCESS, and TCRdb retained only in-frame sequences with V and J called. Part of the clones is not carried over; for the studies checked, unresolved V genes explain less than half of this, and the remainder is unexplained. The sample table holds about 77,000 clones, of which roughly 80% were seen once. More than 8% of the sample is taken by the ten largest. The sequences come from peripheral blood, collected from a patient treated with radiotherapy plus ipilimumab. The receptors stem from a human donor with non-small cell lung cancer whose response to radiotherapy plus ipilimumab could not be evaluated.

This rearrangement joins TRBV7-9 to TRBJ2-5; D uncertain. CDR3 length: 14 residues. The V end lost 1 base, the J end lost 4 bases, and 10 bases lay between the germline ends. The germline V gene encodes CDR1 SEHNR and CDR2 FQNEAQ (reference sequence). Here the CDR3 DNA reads TGTGCCAGCAGCTTAGTGCCGGGTTTAGAGACCCAGTACTTC. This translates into CASSLVPGLETQYF.

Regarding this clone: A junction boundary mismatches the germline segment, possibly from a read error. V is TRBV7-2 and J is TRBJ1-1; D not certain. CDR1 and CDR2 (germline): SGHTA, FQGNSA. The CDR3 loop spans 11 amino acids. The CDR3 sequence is CASSLRELAVF. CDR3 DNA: TGTGCCAGCAGCCTCCGGGAACTCGCGGTATTT. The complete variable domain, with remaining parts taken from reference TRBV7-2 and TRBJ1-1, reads GAGVSQSPSNKVTEKGKDVELRCDPISGHTALYWYRQSLGQGLEFLIYFQGNSAPDKSGLPSDRFSAERTGGSVSTLTIQRTQQEDSAVYLCASSLRELAVFGQGTRLTVV.

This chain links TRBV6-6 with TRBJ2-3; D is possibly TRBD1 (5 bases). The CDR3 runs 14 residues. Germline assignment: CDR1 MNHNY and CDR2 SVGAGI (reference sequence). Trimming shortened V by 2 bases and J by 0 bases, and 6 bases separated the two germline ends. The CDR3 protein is CASSYDSSTDTQYF. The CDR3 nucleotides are TGTGCCAGCAGTTACGACAGTAGCACAGATACGCAGTATTTT.

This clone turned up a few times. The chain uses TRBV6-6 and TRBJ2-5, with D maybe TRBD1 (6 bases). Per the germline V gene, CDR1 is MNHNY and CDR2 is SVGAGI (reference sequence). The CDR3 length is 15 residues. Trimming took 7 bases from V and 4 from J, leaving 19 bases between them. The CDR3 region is CASNPNPDRSETQYF. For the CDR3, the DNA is TGTGCCAGCAATCCTAACCCGGACAGATCAGAGACCCAGTACTTC.

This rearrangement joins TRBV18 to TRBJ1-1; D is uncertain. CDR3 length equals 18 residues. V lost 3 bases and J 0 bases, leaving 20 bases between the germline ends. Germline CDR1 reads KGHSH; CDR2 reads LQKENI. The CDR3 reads CASSPEGGYYSLNTEAFF. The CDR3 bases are TGTGCCAGCTCACCTGAGGGAGGGTACTACTCCTTGAACACTGAAGCTTTCTTT.

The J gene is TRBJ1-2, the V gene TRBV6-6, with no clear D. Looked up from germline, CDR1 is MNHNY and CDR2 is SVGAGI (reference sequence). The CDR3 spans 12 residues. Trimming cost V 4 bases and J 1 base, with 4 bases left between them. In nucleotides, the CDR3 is TGTGCCAGCAGTTCGTTTAACTATGGCTACACCTTC. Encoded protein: CASSSFNYGYTF.

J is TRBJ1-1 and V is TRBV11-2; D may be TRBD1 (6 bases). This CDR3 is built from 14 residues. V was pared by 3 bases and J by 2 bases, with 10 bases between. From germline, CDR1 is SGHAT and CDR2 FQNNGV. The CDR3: CASSFGTPNTEAFF. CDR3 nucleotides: TGTGCCAGCAGCTTCGGGACACCTAACACTGAAGCTTTCTTT.

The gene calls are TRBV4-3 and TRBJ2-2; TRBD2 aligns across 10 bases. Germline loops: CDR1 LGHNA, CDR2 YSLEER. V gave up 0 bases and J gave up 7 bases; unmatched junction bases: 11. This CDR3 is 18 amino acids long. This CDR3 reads CASSQEVAGGPPDGELFF. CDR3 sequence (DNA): TGCGCCAGCAGCCAAGAGGTAGCGGGGGGCCCTCCGGACGGGGAGCTGTTTTTT.

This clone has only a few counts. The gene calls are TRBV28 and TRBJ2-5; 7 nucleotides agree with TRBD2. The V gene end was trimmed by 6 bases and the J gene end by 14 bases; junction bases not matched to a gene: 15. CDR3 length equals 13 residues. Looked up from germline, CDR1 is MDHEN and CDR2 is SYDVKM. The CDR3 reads CASSSTGTTYSYF. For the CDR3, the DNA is TGTGCCAGCAGCTCGACCGGGACTACTTATAGTTACTTC.

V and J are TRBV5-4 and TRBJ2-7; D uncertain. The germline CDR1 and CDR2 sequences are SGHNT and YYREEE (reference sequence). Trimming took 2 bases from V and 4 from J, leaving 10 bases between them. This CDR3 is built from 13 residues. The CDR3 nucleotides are TGTGCCAGCAGCTTTGAACTGCAATACGAGCAGTACTTC. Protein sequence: CASSFELQYEQYF. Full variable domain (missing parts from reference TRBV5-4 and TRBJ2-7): ETGVTQSPTHLIKTRGQQVTLRCSSQSGHNTVSWYQQALGQGPQFIFQYYREEENGRGNFPPRFSGLQFPNYSSELNVNALELDDSALYLCASSFELQYEQYFGPGTRLTVT.

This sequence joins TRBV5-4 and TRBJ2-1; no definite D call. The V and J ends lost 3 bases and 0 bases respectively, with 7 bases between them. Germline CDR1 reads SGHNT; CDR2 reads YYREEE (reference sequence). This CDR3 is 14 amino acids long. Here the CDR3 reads CASSSGISYNEQFF. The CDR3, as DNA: TGTGCCAGCAGCTCGGGTATCTCCTACAATGAGCAGTTCTTC.

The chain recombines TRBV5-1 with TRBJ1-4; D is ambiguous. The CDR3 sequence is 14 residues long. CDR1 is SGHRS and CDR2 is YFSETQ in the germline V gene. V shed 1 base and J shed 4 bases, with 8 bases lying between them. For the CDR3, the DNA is TGCGCCAGCAGCTTGCTTCGACTTAATGAAAAACTGTTTTTT. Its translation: CASSLLRLNEKLFF.

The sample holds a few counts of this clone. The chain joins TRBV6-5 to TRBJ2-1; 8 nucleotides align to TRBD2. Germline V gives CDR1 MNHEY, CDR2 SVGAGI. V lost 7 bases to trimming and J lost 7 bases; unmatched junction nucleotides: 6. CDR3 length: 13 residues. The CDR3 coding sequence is TGTGCCAGCAAACGGGAGGGCCAGAATGAGCAGTTCTTC. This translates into CASKREGQNEQFF.

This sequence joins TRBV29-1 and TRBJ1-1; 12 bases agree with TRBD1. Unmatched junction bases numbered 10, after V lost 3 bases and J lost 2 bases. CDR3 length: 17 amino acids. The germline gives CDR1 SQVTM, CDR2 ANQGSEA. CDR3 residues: CSVDPHGTGGLNTEAFF. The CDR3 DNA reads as TGCAGCGTTGACCCCCATGGGACAGGGGGCTTAAACACTGAAGCTTTCTTT.

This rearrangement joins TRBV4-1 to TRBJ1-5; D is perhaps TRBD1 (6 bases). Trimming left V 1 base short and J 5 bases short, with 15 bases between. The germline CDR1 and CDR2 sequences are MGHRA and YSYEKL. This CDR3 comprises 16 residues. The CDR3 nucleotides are TGCGCCAGCAGCCAAGTCCATGGGGGGGGGCATCAGCCCCAGCATTTT. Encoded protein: CASSQVHGGGHQPQHF.

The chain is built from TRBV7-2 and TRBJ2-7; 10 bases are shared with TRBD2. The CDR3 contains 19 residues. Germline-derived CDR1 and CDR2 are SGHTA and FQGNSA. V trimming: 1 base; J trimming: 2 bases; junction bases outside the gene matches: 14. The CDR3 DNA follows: TGTGCCAGCAGCTTAGGGTGGTCGGCTAGCGGGGGACCTACCTACGAGCAGTACTTC. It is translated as CASSLGWSASGGPTYEQYF.

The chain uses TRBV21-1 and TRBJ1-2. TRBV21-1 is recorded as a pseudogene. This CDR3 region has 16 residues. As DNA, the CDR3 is TGTGCCAGTATGAACTGGGGGGGGACTCCTACCTATGGCTACACCTTC. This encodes CASMNWGGTPTYGYTF.

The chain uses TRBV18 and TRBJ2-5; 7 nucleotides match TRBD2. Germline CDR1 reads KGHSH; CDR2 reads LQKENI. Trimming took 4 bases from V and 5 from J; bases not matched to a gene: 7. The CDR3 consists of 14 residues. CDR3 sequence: CASSRAGVGETQYF. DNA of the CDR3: TGTGCCAGCTCACGTGCGGGGGTCGGCGAGACCCAGTACTTC.

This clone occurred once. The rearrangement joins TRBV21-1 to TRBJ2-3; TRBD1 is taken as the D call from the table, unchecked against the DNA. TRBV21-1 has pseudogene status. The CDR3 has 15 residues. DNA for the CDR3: TGTGCCAGCAGCAAAGACGACAGGCCCACAGATACGCAGTATTTT. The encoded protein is CASSKDDRPTDTQYF.

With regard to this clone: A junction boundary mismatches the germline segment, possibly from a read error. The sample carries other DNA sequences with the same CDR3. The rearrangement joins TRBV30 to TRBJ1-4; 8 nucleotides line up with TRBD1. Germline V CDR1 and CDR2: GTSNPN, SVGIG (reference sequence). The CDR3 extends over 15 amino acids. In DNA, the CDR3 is TGTGCCTGGAGTGTCGTGTCAGGGGGCGGAGAAAAACTGTTCTTT. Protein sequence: CAWSVVSGGGEKLFF.

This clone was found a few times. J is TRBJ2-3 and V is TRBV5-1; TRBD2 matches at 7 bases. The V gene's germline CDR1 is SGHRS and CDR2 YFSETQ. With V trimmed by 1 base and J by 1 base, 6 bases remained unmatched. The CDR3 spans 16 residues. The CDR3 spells CASSLTATSGTDTQYF. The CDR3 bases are TGCGCCAGCAGCTTGACTGCCACTAGCGGCACAGATACGCAGTATTTT.

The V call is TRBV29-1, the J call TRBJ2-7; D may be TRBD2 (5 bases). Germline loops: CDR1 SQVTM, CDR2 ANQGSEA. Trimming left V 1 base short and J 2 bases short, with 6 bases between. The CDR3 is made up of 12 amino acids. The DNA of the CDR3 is TGCAGCGTTGAAGCGGGAACCTACGAGCAGTACTTC. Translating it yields CSVEAGTYEQYF.

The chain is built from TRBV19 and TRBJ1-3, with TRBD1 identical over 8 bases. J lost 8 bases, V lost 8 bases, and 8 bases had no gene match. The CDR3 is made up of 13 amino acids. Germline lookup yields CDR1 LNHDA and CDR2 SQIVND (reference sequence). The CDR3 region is CASSGGAEYTIYF. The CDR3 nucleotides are TGTGCCAGTTCAGGGGGCGCAGAATACACCATATATTTT.

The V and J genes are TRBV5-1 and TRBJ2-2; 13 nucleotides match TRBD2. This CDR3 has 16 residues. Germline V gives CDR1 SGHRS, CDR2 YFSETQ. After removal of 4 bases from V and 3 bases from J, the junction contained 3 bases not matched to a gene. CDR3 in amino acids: CASSPLAGGDTGELFF. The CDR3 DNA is TGCGCCAGCAGCCCACTAGCGGGGGGGGACACCGGGGAGCTGTTTTTT.